Following are 22 T cell receptor beta chains from one sample sequenced in a study of T cell changes during pregnancy in multiple sclerosis. Here immunoSEQ multiplex PCR was the method, and the copy in TCRdb shows in-frame clones only, minus some. The sample has approximately 44,000 clones; roughly nine tenths are singletons. The specimen comprised CD4+ T cells from peripheral blood mononuclear cells, sampled before pregnancy. The receptor source for this set is a female donor with multiple sclerosis, enrolled in a pregnancy study.

The V gene is TRBV30, the J gene TRBJ1-4, with D possibly being TRBD1 (6 bases). The V end was cut by 7 bases, the J end by 11 bases, with 17 bases between. CDR1 is GTSNPN and CDR2 is SVGIG in the germline V gene (reference sequence). The CDR3 loop spans 12 amino acids. CDR3 nucleotides: TGTGCCTTCCAAGGGGGGGTGGGGAAACTGTTTTTT. It is translated as CAFQGGVGKLFF. The full variable domain, completed using reference TRBV30 and TRBJ1-4, is SQTIHQWPATLVQPVGSPLSLECTVEGTSNPNLYWYRQAAGRGLQLLFYSVGIGQISSEVPQNLSASRPQDRQFILSSKKLLLSDSGFYLCAFQGGVGKLFFGSGTQLSVL.

This sequence joins TRBV7-2 and TRBJ1-6; 8 bases align to TRBD1. Per germline, CDR1 SGHTA and CDR2 FQGNSA. The CDR3 has 14 amino acids. V shed 1 base and J 10 bases; nucleotides not matched to a gene: 3. The CDR3 DNA sequence: TGTGCCAGCAGCTTAGGCAGGGGGCTCTCACCCCTCCACTTT. This sequence encodes CASSLGRGLSPLHF.

The CDR3 spells CATSRAGFLKLFF. The CDR3, as DNA: TGTGCCACCAGCAGAGCAGGGTTTTTGAAACTGTTTTTT. J is TRBJ1-4 and V is TRBV15; maybe TRBD1 (5 bases). Germline CDR1 is LNHNV and CDR2 is YYDKDF (reference sequence). With 1 base removed from V and 11 bases from J, the gap between germline ends came to 11 bases. The CDR3 runs to 13 residues.

In this sample, this clone turned up once. The chain has TRBV9 and TRBJ1-3; 9 nucleotides align to TRBD1. The CDR3 is made up of 15 amino acids. Trimming at V came to 3 bases and at J to 7 bases, leaving 8 bases not matched to a gene. CDR1 SGDLS and CDR2 YYNGEE come from the germline V gene. The CDR3 DNA is TGTGCCAGCAGCGGCGACAGGGGGGAGTGGAACACCATATATTTT. This encodes CASSGDRGEWNTIYF.

V is TRBV19 and J is TRBJ2-7; 8 nucleotides match TRBD1. The CDR3 runs to 13 residues. Germline CDR1 is LNHDA and CDR2 is SQIVND (reference sequence). V trimming: 3 bases; J trimming: 4 bases; junction bases outside the gene matches: 2. The DNA of the CDR3 is TGTGCCAGTAGTATGGACAGGGCTTACGAGCAGTACTTC. Its translation: CASSMDRAYEQYF. Looking up the rest from reference TRBV19 and TRBJ2-7 gives the full variable domain: DGGITQSPKYLFRKEGQNVTLSCEQNLNHDAMYWYRQDPGQGLRLIYYSQIVNDFQKGDIAEGYSVSREKKESFPLTVTSAQKNPTAFYLCASSMDRAYEQYFGPGTRLTVT.

The chain uses TRBV7-9 and TRBJ2-7, with 7 positions matching TRBD1. Germline assignment: CDR1 SEHNR and CDR2 FQNEAQ (reference sequence). V shed 4 bases and J 11 bases; nucleotides not matched to a gene: 14. The CDR3 consists of 14 residues. CDR3 loop: CASSSRDRSKGKYF. The CDR3 nucleotides read TGTGCCAGCAGCTCCCGGGACAGATCCAAAGGTAAGTACTTC.

The gene calls are TRBV6-1 and TRBJ1-2; 7 nucleotides align to TRBD1. With 6 bases clipped from V and 4 bases from J, the junction kept 2 bases outside the gene matches. Germline V gene data show CDR1 as MNHNS and CDR2 as SASEGT. The CDR3 is 12 residues long. The CDR3 coding sequence is TGTGCCAGCAGGGACAGGATCTATGGCTACACCTTC. It codes for CASRDRIYGYTF.

This chain uses TRBV28 with TRBJ1-1; weak D call: TRBD1 (6 bases). Germline V CDR1 and CDR2: MDHEN, SYDVKM. V lost 4 bases and J 1 base, leaving 10 bases between the germline ends. The CDR3 sequence is 14 residues long. For the CDR3, the DNA is TGTGCCAGCAGTTCGATACAGGGGAACACTGAAGCTTTCTTT. It is translated as CASSSIQGNTEAFF.

This clone was counted a few times. The V call is TRBV5-6, the J call TRBJ1-2; tentative D call: TRBD1 (6 bases). The germline V gene encodes CDR1 SGHDT and CDR2 YYEEEE. The V gene lost 5 bases and the J gene lost 8 bases, with 10 bases spanning the gap. The CDR3 is 11 amino acids. DNA for the CDR3: TGTGCCAGCAGACAGGGTGGCGGCTACACCTTC. Translation gives CASRQGGGYTF.

The gene calls are TRBV25-1 and TRBJ1-6, with a tentative D call TRBD1 (5 bases). V lost 3 bases and J 2 bases, leaving 8 bases between the germline ends. Germline V gene data show CDR1 as MGHDK and CDR2 as SYGVNS. The CDR3 runs to 15 residues. The CDR3 here is CASSDRVAYNSPLHF. The CDR3 coding sequence is TGTGCCAGCAGTGACAGGGTAGCCTATAATTCACCCCTCCACTTT. Variable domain in full (rest from reference TRBV25-1 and TRBJ1-6): EADIYQTPRYLVIGTGKKITLECSQTMGHDKMYWYQQDPGMELHLIHYSYGVNSTEKGDLSSESTVSRIRTEHFPLTLESARPSHTSQYLCASSDRVAYNSPLHFGNGTRLTVT.

The V gene is TRBV7-2, the J gene TRBJ2-1; 9 bases align to TRBD1. This CDR3 is built from 15 residues. V trimming: 3 bases; J trimming: 8 bases; junction bases outside the gene matches: 8. Germline assignment: CDR1 SGHTA and CDR2 FQGNSA. The CDR3 here is CASSFDRGFVDEQFF. CDR3 nucleotides: TGTGCCAGCAGCTTCGACAGGGGGTTCGTAGATGAGCAGTTCTTC.

The chain joins TRBV18 to TRBJ1-6, with D tentatively TRBD1 (6 bases). The V and J ends lost 1 base and 7 bases respectively, with 11 bases between them. Germline V gene lookup returns CDR1 KGHSH and CDR2 LQKENI. This CDR3 is 15 amino acids long. The CDR3 nucleotides read TGTGCCAGCTCACCACAACAGGGAAGAAATTCACCCCTCCACTTT. The encoded protein is CASSPQQGRNSPLHF.

V and J are TRBV7-3 and TRBJ2-1, with TRBD2 matching 7 bases. With V trimmed by 2 bases and J by 4 bases, 8 bases remained unmatched. Germline loops: CDR1 SGHTA, CDR2 FQGTGA. The CDR3 consists of 16 residues. The CDR3 reads CASSLVGGGSYNEQFF. The CDR3 coding sequence is TGTGCCAGCAGCTTAGTGGGCGGGGGTTCTTACAATGAGCAGTTCTTC.

The chain has TRBV19 and TRBJ1-1; tentatively, D is TRBD1 (5 bases). Trimming shortened V by 3 bases and J by 7 bases, and 12 bases separated the two germline ends. The CDR3 is 13 residues long. Per the germline V gene, CDR1 is LNHDA and CDR2 is SQIVND (reference sequence). The DNA of the CDR3 is TGTGCCAGTAGTATGGAAGGGGTGCGTGAAGCTTTCTTT. This encodes CASSMEGVREAFF.

V is TRBV30 and J is TRBJ2-7; possibly TRBD2 for D (5 bases). The V end was cut by 4 bases, the J end by 7 bases, with 17 bases between. CDR3 length: 13 residues. In germline, CDR1 is GTSNPN, CDR2 SVGIG (reference sequence). The CDR3 here is CAWTDRPGGEQYF. In nucleotides, the CDR3 is TGTGCCTGGACCGATCGTCCCGGCGGGGAGCAGTACTTC.

The chain has TRBV11-1 and TRBJ1-1, with a possible D match to TRBD1 (5 bases). V lost 5 bases to trimming and J lost 1 base, with 8 bases between them. CDR1 SGHAT and CDR2 FQDESV come from the germline V gene (reference sequence). This CDR3 is built from 13 residues. The CDR3 DNA sequence: TGTGCCAGCAGCACTCAGGGGAACACTGAAGCTTTCTTT. This gives the protein CASSTQGNTEAFF.

This clone occurred once. The chain uses TRBV5-4 and TRBJ2-1, with 7 bases fitting TRBD2. The junction had 5 bases not matched to a gene; V was cut back by 4 bases and J by 4 bases. The CDR3 extends over 14 amino acids. Germline CDR1 and CDR2: SGHNT and YYREEE (reference sequence). Here the CDR3 reads CASSDSGGYNEQFF. CDR3 in DNA: TGTGCCAGCAGCGACTCCGGGGGGTACAATGAGCAGTTCTTC.

The genes are TRBV5-4 and TRBJ1-2, with a weak D call TRBD1 (5 bases). Germline V gene data show CDR1 as SGHNT and CDR2 as YYREEE (reference sequence). Trimming cost V 0 bases and J 5 bases, with 14 bases left between them. This CDR3 contains 15 residues. This chain's CDR3 is CASSLVRRAGYGYTF. Written as DNA, the CDR3 is TGTGCCAGCAGCTTGGTACGCAGGGCAGGGTATGGCTACACCTTC.

This chain uses TRBV2 with TRBJ2-7; D unresolved. Germline V lookup: CDR1 SNHLY, CDR2 FYNNEI. CDR3 length equals 11 residues. The V end lost 6 bases, the J end lost 1 base, and 4 bases lay between the germline ends. The CDR3: CASRESYEQYF. DNA of the CDR3: TGTGCCAGCAGGGAGTCCTACGAGCAGTACTTC.

This sequence joins TRBV7-2 and TRBJ2-7; possible D gene TRBD2, 5 bases. The CDR3 spans 14 residues. CDR1 and CDR2 (germline): SGHTA, FQGNSA. V gave up 5 bases and J gave up 0 bases, with 11 bases separating them. Written as DNA, the CDR3 is TGTGCCAGCAGCACAAGCGGTAACTCCTACGAGCAGTACTTC. Its protein product is CASSTSGNSYEQYF.

This chain connects TRBV18 to TRBJ1-2; D is perhaps TRBD1 (5 bases). This CDR3 region has 14 residues. Trimming stripped 5 bases from V and 4 bases from J, with 14 bases between. Per the germline V gene, CDR1 is KGHSH and CDR2 is LQKENI. Written as DNA, the CDR3 is TGTGCCAGCTCATCGGGGGGGAGCCTCTATGGCTACACCTTC. This translates into CASSSGGSLYGYTF.

This clone appeared a few times. The chain combines TRBV30 with TRBJ1-1; 8 bases are a match to TRBD1. CDR3 length: 14 amino acids. With V trimmed by 3 bases and J by 7 bases, 10 bases remained unmatched. In germline, CDR1 is GTSNPN, CDR2 SVGIG (reference sequence). The CDR3 DNA sequence: TGTGCCTGGAGAAAGACAGGGGTCTTTGGTGAAGCTTTCTTT. Its protein product is CAWRKTGVFGEAFF.